This T cell receptor (beta chain) was found in a study of metastatic and nonmetastatic thyroid tumors. V lost 5 bases to trimming and J lost 3 bases, with 13 bases between them. This CDR3 has 15 residues. TCRdb re-processed the PCR reads through MiXCR. The sample lists approximately 32,000 clones, 33% occurring once. Before thyroid surgery, none of the patients had received any treatment. The rearrangement joins TRBV12-3 or TRBV12-4 to TRBJ2-2, with D perhaps TRBD1 (6 bases). Material: tumor tissue. This clonotype was obtained from a female donor with papillary thyroid cancer or a benign thyroid nodule (not recorded which). Some clones in this sample may be carry-over from other donors' samples. DNA of the CDR3: TGTGCCAGCAGTGCCTACAGGGCCGACACCGGGGAGCTGTTTTTT. This codes for CASSAYRADTGELFF.